A selection of T cell receptor beta chains follows, all from one sample in a study of Ad26.COV2.S vaccination and SARS-CoV-2 variants. TCRdb's table, derived via immunoSEQ multiplex PCR, lists solely in-frame clones and lacks some. The sample has 250,000 to 300,000 clones, 70% to 90% seen once. Sequencing was performed on peripheral blood, taken in a trial of Ad26.COV2.S vaccine versus placebo. The receptor source for this set is a person aged 18-60 years who received the Ad26.COV2.S COVID-19 vaccine or a placebo. Each CDR3 is given with its conserved first and last residue. A D gene is named only where the DNA matches it firmly. Not every row has a clone size; where given, it reads once, few, many or a size class.

len: 17
j_gene: TRBJ2-4
d_gene: TRBD2
v_gene: TRBV2
abundance: -
CDR3nt: TGTGCCAGCAGTGATGGGGCTACGCGGGAGTACAAAAACATTCAGTACTTC
CDR3aa: CASSDGATREYKNIQYF

len: 15
j_gene: TRBJ2-1
d_gene: -
v_gene: TRBV5-1
abundance: -
CDR3nt: TGCGCCAGCAGCTTGGATCGGGGTTCCGTCAATGAGCAGTTCTTC
CDR3aa: CASSLDRGSVNEQFF

len: 14
j_gene: TRBJ1-6
d_gene: -
v_gene: TRBV19
abundance: -
CDR3nt: TGTGCCAGTAGTATTTGGGGGTCTAGTTCACCCCTCCACTTT
CDR3aa: CASSIWGSSSPLHF

len: 16
j_gene: TRBJ1-4
d_gene: -
v_gene: TRBV14
abundance: -
CDR3nt: TGTGCCAGCAGCCAAGATCGGAGACAGCGCCCTTTGAAACTGTTTTTT
CDR3aa: CASSQDRRQRPLKLFF

len: 16
j_gene: TRBJ1-5
d_gene: TRBD1
v_gene: TRBV7-2
abundance: -
CDR3nt: TGTGCCAGCAGCTTAGTAGGCCAGGGGGTTTATGGGCCCCAGCATTTT
CDR3aa: CASSLVGQGVYGPQHF

len: 13
j_gene: TRBJ2-1
d_gene: -
v_gene: TRBV2
abundance: -
CDR3nt: TGTGCCAGCAGGGCGAGCTCCTACAATGAGCAGTTCTTC
CDR3aa: CASRASSYNEQFF

len: 14
j_gene: TRBJ1-3
d_gene: -
v_gene: TRBV30
abundance: -
CDR3nt: TGTGCCTGGAGTTGGGGTTCCTCTGGAAACACCATATATTTT
CDR3aa: CAWSWGSSGNTIYF

len: 13
j_gene: TRBJ1-3
d_gene: -
v_gene: TRBV4-1
abundance: -
CDR3nt: TGCGCCAGCCGGGGGTTCTCTGGAAACACCATATATTTT
CDR3aa: CASRGFSGNTIYF

len: 12
j_gene: TRBJ1-1
d_gene: -
v_gene: TRBV30
abundance: -
CDR3nt: TGTGCCTGGAGTGGGGGCGGAAGTAGGGCTTTCTTT
CDR3aa: CAWSGGGSRAFF

len: 15
j_gene: TRBJ1-1
d_gene: TRBD1
v_gene: TRBV28
abundance: -
CDR3nt: TGTGCCAGCAGAGGGACAGGGGGCTTGTACACTGAAGCTTTCTTT
CDR3aa: CASRGTGGLYTEAFF

len: 20
j_gene: TRBJ1-3
d_gene: -
v_gene: TRBV12-5
abundance: -
CDR3nt: TGTGCTAGTGGTTTGGCAGCCGCCGGACTCCTCTCTCGATCTGGAAACACCATATATTTT
CDR3aa: CASGLAAAGLLSRSGNTIYF

len: 14
j_gene: TRBJ1-5
d_gene: -
v_gene: TRBV19
abundance: -
CDR3nt: TGTGCCAGTAGTATGGGACATATAAATCAGCCCCAGCATTTT
CDR3aa: CASSMGHINQPQHF

len: 15
j_gene: TRBJ1-2
d_gene: TRBD1
v_gene: TRBV7-2
abundance: -
CDR3nt: TGTGCCAGCAGCTCCGGGACAGGGGGCATATGGGGCTACACCTTC
CDR3aa: CASSSGTGGIWGYTF

len: 15
j_gene: TRBJ2-7
d_gene: TRBD1
v_gene: TRBV2
abundance: -
CDR3nt: TGTGCCAGCGGCCCAGCCGGGACAGGGAAGTACGAGCAGTACTTC
CDR3aa: CASGPAGTGKYEQYF

len: 18
j_gene: TRBJ1-6
d_gene: -
v_gene: TRBV15
abundance: -
CDR3nt: TGTGCCACCAGCAGAGGACATCTCCGAGGCACCTATAATTCACCCCTCCACTTT
CDR3aa: CATSRGHLRGTYNSPLHF

len: 15
j_gene: TRBJ2-7
d_gene: -
v_gene: TRBV28
abundance: -
CDR3nt: TGTGCCAGCAGGGGGGCCGCGGCGGGCTCCTACGAGCAGTACTTC
CDR3aa: CASRGAAAGSYEQYF

len: 14
j_gene: TRBJ1-6
d_gene: -
v_gene: TRBV3-1/TRBV3-2
abundance: -
CDR3nt: TGTGCCAGCAGCCTAGGAGGGCAGAATTCACCCCTCCACTTT
CDR3aa: CASSLGGQNSPLHF

len: 13
j_gene: TRBJ2-5
d_gene: -
v_gene: TRBV18
abundance: -
CDR3nt: TGTGCCAGCTCACCGGACAGTCAAGAGACCCAGTACTTC
CDR3aa: CASSPDSQETQYF

len: 15
j_gene: TRBJ2-7
d_gene: -
v_gene: TRBV5-1
abundance: few
CDR3nt: TGCGCCAGCAGCCCGGCTCCAGTCCAGGCCTACGAGCAGTACTTC
CDR3aa: CASSPAPVQAYEQYF

len: 14
j_gene: TRBJ1-2
d_gene: -
v_gene: TRBV7-9
abundance: few
CDR3nt: TGTGCCAGCAGCTGGTGGACGGACTATTATGGCTACACCTTC
CDR3aa: CASSWWTDYYGYTF

len: 15
j_gene: TRBJ1-5
d_gene: -
v_gene: TRBV6-5
abundance: -
CDR3nt: TGTGCCAGCAGTTACTCAATCCAGGGCAATCAGCCCCAGCATTTT
CDR3aa: CASSYSIQGNQPQHF

len: 16
j_gene: TRBJ2-1
d_gene: -
v_gene: TRBV25-1
abundance: -
CDR3nt: TGTGCCAGCAGTGACGCCGGTACGGGGTGGGACAATGAGCAGTTCTTC
CDR3aa: CASSDAGTGWDNEQFF

len: 10
j_gene: TRBJ2-1
d_gene: -
v_gene: TRBV12-3/TRBV12-4
abundance: -
CDR3nt: TGTGCCAGCAGTTTGTTTGAGCAGTTCTTC
CDR3aa: CASSLFEQFF

len: 14
j_gene: TRBJ1-6
d_gene: -
v_gene: TRBV5-4
abundance: -
CDR3nt: TGTGCCAGCAGCTTGGGGCAGGGCATCGCACCCCTCCACTTT
CDR3aa: CASSLGQGIAPLHF

len: 14
j_gene: TRBJ1-2
d_gene: -
v_gene: TRBV29-1
abundance: -
CDR3nt: TGCAGCGTTGCTCAGGGAGGGGGTATCTGGGGCTACACCTTC
CDR3aa: CSVAQGGGIWGYTF

len: 14
j_gene: TRBJ1-2
d_gene: TRBD1
v_gene: TRBV11-2
abundance: -
CDR3nt: TGTGCCAGCACCAGGACAGGGTATAACTATGGCTACACCTTC
CDR3aa: CASTRTGYNYGYTF

len: 15
j_gene: TRBJ1-5
d_gene: -
v_gene: TRBV18
abundance: -
CDR3nt: TGTGCCAGCTCACCCGGGGGTCTCCCAACCCAGCCCCAGCATTTT
CDR3aa: CASSPGGLPTQPQHF

len: 16
j_gene: TRBJ1-1
d_gene: -
v_gene: TRBV6-5
abundance: -
CDR3nt: TGTGCCAGCAGTTACTCGAATTACAGGGAGAACACTGAAGCTTTCTTT
CDR3aa: CASSYSNYRENTEAFF

len: 17
j_gene: TRBJ1-6
d_gene: TRBD1
v_gene: TRBV18
abundance: -
CDR3nt: TGTGCCAGCTCACGGGACAGCCCAAACTCCTATAATTCACCCCTCCACTTT
CDR3aa: CASSRDSPNSYNSPLHF

len: 11
j_gene: TRBJ1-3
d_gene: -
v_gene: TRBV20-1
abundance: once
CDR3nt: TGCAGTGCTAGAGAGGGAAACACCATATATTTT
CDR3aa: CSAREGNTIYF

len: 14
j_gene: TRBJ2-7
d_gene: -
v_gene: TRBV7-2
abundance: few
CDR3nt: TGTGCCAGCAGCTTTGGGGTAGGGTCCTACGAGCAGTACTTC
CDR3aa: CASSFGVGSYEQYF

len: 14
j_gene: TRBJ1-2
d_gene: -
v_gene: TRBV19
abundance: few
CDR3nt: TGTGCCAGTTGCCGGGACGGTGACTGCTATGGCTACACCTTC
CDR3aa: CASCRDGDCYGYTF

len: 13
j_gene: TRBJ2-1
d_gene: -
v_gene: TRBV6-6
abundance: -
CDR3nt: TGTGCCAGCAGTTACGCGGGGATGGATGAGCAGTTCTTC
CDR3aa: CASSYAGMDEQFF

len: 14
j_gene: TRBJ2-7
d_gene: TRBD1
v_gene: TRBV5-6
abundance: -
CDR3nt: TGTGCCAGCAGCCCTCTGGACAGGGTGAGCGAGCAGTACTTC
CDR3aa: CASSPLDRVSEQYF

len: 11
j_gene: TRBJ2-7
d_gene: -
v_gene: TRBV11-2
abundance: -
CDR3nt: TGTGCCAGCAGTAGGGAAGGCGAGCAGTACTTC
CDR3aa: CASSREGEQYF

len: 13
j_gene: TRBJ2-1
d_gene: -
v_gene: TRBV24-1
abundance: -
CDR3nt: TGTGCCACTCCGACAGCGTCCTACAATGAGCAGTTCTTC
CDR3aa: CATPTASYNEQFF

len: 19
j_gene: TRBJ1-1
d_gene: TRBD1
v_gene: TRBV5-1
abundance: -
CDR3nt: TGCGCCAGCAGCCAACTGGGTGTTGGGACAGGGGGCGCTTGGACTGAAGCTTTCTTT
CDR3aa: CASSQLGVGTGGAWTEAFF

len: 14
j_gene: TRBJ1-1
d_gene: -
v_gene: TRBV7-3
abundance: -
CDR3nt: TGTGCCAGCAGCTTGGGAAATATGAACACTGAAGCTTTCTTT
CDR3aa: CASSLGNMNTEAFF

len: 9
j_gene: TRBJ1-1
d_gene: -
v_gene: TRBV29-1
abundance: -
CDR3nt: TGCAGCGTTGAAACTGAAGCTTTCTTT
CDR3aa: CSVETEAFF

len: 17
j_gene: TRBJ2-5
d_gene: TRBD2
v_gene: TRBV6-2/TRBV6-3
abundance: -
CDR3nt: TGTGCCAGCAGTTCTACTCCTTCGGCTAGCGGGATCGAGACCCAGTACTTC
CDR3aa: CASSSTPSASGIETQYF

len: 16
j_gene: TRBJ1-5
d_gene: -
v_gene: TRBV6-5
abundance: -
CDR3nt: TGTGCCAGCAGTTACTCATCCCAAAGAGGGGATCAGCCCCAGCATTTT
CDR3aa: CASSYSSQRGDQPQHF

len: 13
j_gene: TRBJ1-1
d_gene: -
v_gene: TRBV6-4
abundance: -
CDR3nt: TGTGCCAGCAGTGCGACAGGAAACACTGAAGCTTTCTTT
CDR3aa: CASSATGNTEAFF

len: 15
j_gene: TRBJ1-2
d_gene: -
v_gene: TRBV5-1
abundance: -
CDR3nt: TGCGCCAGCAGCCCCCGTCGTCAGGGGCTGGAGGGCTACACCTTC
CDR3aa: CASSPRRQGLEGYTF

len: 15
j_gene: TRBJ2-7
d_gene: -
v_gene: TRBV5-4
abundance: -
CDR3nt: TGTGCCAGCAGCTTCCCCTTGACAGGTCATTACGAGCAGTACTTC
CDR3aa: CASSFPLTGHYEQYF

len: 19
j_gene: TRBJ1-6
d_gene: -
v_gene: TRBV13
abundance: once
CDR3nt: TGTGCCAGCAGCTTTAAGTACGCAGGAATAAGCTCCTATAATTCACCCCTCCACTTT
CDR3aa: CASSFKYAGISSYNSPLHF

len: 15
j_gene: TRBJ1-5
d_gene: TRBD1
v_gene: TRBV27
abundance: -
CDR3nt: TGTGCCAGCAGACCCGGGACAGGGGAAAATCAGCCCCAGCATTTT
CDR3aa: CASRPGTGENQPQHF

len: 13
j_gene: TRBJ2-5
d_gene: -
v_gene: TRBV5-1
abundance: once
CDR3nt: TGCGCCAGCAGGGAGGGGCCCCAGGAGACCCAGTACTTC
CDR3aa: CASREGPQETQYF

len: 14
j_gene: TRBJ1-2
d_gene: -
v_gene: TRBV11-2
abundance: -
CDR3nt: TGTGCCAGCAGCTTAGACGGCGGTGGCTATGGCTACACCTTC
CDR3aa: CASSLDGGGYGYTF

len: 13
j_gene: TRBJ2-7
d_gene: -
v_gene: TRBV12-3/TRBV12-4
abundance: -
CDR3nt: TGTGCCAGCAGCCTCGGGACGGACGCGCGGCAGTACTTC
CDR3aa: CASSLGTDARQYF

len: 16
j_gene: TRBJ2-5
d_gene: -
v_gene: TRBV3-1/TRBV3-2
abundance: -
CDR3nt: TGTGCCAGCAGCCAAACCGGTATAGCGGCTCAAGAGACCCAGTACTTC
CDR3aa: CASSQTGIAAQETQYF

len: 13
j_gene: TRBJ2-1
d_gene: -
v_gene: TRBV7-8
abundance: -
CDR3nt: TGTGCCAGCAGCTTAGGGACGGGCGATGAGCAGTTCTTC
CDR3aa: CASSLGTGDEQFF

len: 13
j_gene: TRBJ1-2
d_gene: -
v_gene: TRBV29-1
abundance: -
CDR3nt: TGCAGCGTTGAAGGCCAGGGAACCTATGGCTACACCTTC
CDR3aa: CSVEGQGTYGYTF

len: 13
j_gene: TRBJ2-7
d_gene: -
v_gene: TRBV5-6
abundance: few
CDR3nt: TGTGCCAGCAGCTTGTTTACAGGCCACGAGCAGTACTTC
CDR3aa: CASSLFTGHEQYF